This T cell receptor beta chain comes out of a study of radiotherapy plus CTLA-4 blockade in lung cancer. Whole-study context: Overall, approximately 19% of patients showed an objective response, while 25% to 40% attained disease control.

Trimming cost V 1 base and J 0 bases, with 13 bases left between them. Germline CDR1 SGHVS, CDR2 FNYEAQ. This CDR3 has 16 amino acids. Study results and limitations: Blood saw expansion of tumor-derived TCR clones after radiotherapy plus ipilimumab. Reportedly, early blood T cell clone dynamics best predicted response, with interferon-beta.

There are a few counts of this clone. Its antigen is unknown. Profiling relied on immunoSEQ multiplex PCR, and the TCRdb table lists in-frame clones only, not all of them. The profile shows more than 75,000 clones, about 70% of them singletons. CTLA-4 blockade using ipilimumab, together with focal radiation, was received by patients with chemo-refractory metastatic non-small-cell lung cancer. The sequence derives from a human donor with non-small cell lung cancer who had a partial response to radiotherapy plus ipilimumab. Some clones in this sample may be carry-over from other donors' samples. The chain carries TRBV7-6 and TRBJ2-7; the D gene is possibly TRBD2 (5 bases). The source material was peripheral blood, sampled from a patient treated with radiotherapy plus ipilimumab. The CDR3 sequence: CASSLVGSVGSYEQYF. The CDR3 nucleotides read TGTGCCAGCAGCTTAGTTGGTAGCGTAGGCTCCTACGAGCAGTACTTC.